The sequence of this T cell receptor beta chain was determined in a study of T-cell reconstitution after alpha-beta-depleted transplantation in children. Findings and limits, study-wide: One year after transplant, T-cell counts and diversity came mostly from newly produced T cells. The origin of high day-60 TCRbeta diversity in some patients lay in surviving recipient T cells and thymic progenitors.

The CDR3 is made up of 13 amino acids. V was shortened by 5 bases and J by 6 bases, with 10 bases between the two germline ends. Germline CDR1 reads MNHEY; CDR2 reads SMNVEV (reference sequence). This clonotype has at least ten counts. Its matching antigen is unknown. Unique molecular identifiers were used to barcode this TCRbeta library. TCRdb reprocessed the PCR reads with MiXCR, giving one entry per CDR3 protein. This sample yields 250,000 to 300,000 distinct CDR3 sequences, of which roughly 7.8% are seen a single time; approximately 9.6% belongs to the top ten. Sequencing was performed on peripheral blood, taken 360 days after TCRalphabeta/CD19-depleted stem cell transplant. The chain carries TRBV27 and TRBJ2-2; D gene ambiguous. The TCR originated in a female patient between 2 and 15 years old who had a stem cell transplant for Fanconi anemia, so the T cells may come from the graft donor. For the CDR3, the DNA is TGTGCCAGCAGTCATAGTGGCCCCGGGGAGCTGTTTTTT. It specifies CASSHSGPGELFF.